This TCR beta chain derives from a study of OX40 agonist ivuxolimab in advanced cancers. Study context: A male proportion of 82.7% was recorded, with mean age 60 years and range about 20 to 85. Partial responses occurred in three patients (one hepatocellular carcinoma, two cutaneous melanoma).

Findings and limits, study-wide: Averaging showed that CD8+ T cells had more expanded clones than CD4+ did.

Generated by immunoSEQ multiplex PCR, the TCRdb table keeps only in-frame clones and is missing some. This sample has about 88,000 clones, with around 82% found just once. Autoimmune disease history or systemic immunosuppression meant exclusion. As to this clone: What it recognizes is unknown.

The CDR3 has 14 residues. The V gene lost 6 bases and the J gene lost 0 bases, with 10 bases spanning the gap. Germline-derived CDR1 and CDR2 are MNHEY and SVGAGI. The receptor was isolated from an adult with an advanced solid tumor such as melanoma, head and neck, liver or kidney cancer. V and J are TRBV6-5 and TRBJ2-3; D may be TRBD2 (5 bases). The sample was CD4+ or CD8+ T cells sorted from blood, taken in a trial of the OX40 agonist ivuxolimab. CDR3 protein: CASSKDWSTDTQYF. CDR3 nucleotide sequence: TGTGCCAGCAGCAAGGACTGGAGCACAGATACGCAGTATTTT.